Included here is one TCR beta chain sequence, with context. The method was immunoSEQ multiplex PCR; TCRdb's version includes in-frame clones alone and lacks a portion of them. The data contain 190,000 or so clones, 85% to 90% of them singletons. These data originate in a study of blood T cell repertoires in COVID-19. Study at large: The analysed material was cDNA or gDNA that came from T cells, B-cell-depleted T cells, or PBMCs.

The CDR3 is 14 residues long. The V and J ends lost 7 bases and 4 bases respectively, with 16 bases between them. Germline CDR1 GTSNPN, CDR2 SVGIG (reference sequence). The study counted Cohort 3 donors as recovered given two negative PCRs, clearance, or symptom resolution. Sequenced: PBMCs or T cells enriched from blood (not recorded which). The TCR sequence derives from a man aged 25-45 years who had recovered from COVID-19. The chain joins TRBV30 to TRBJ1-4; TRBD1 might be the D (6 bases). CDR3 bases: TGTGCCTCAATTCGGGGGGGCCTTAATGAAAAACTGTTTTTT. As protein: CASIRGGLNEKLFF.